This record covers a single T cell receptor (beta chain). Its target is not known. The table came from immunoSEQ multiplex PCR; TCRdb's copy has only in-frame clones and leaves some out. Among 45,000 to 65,000 clones, approximately 93% were seen once, and the ten largest hold roughly 1.8%. The CDR3 runs 15 residues. Trimming shortened V by 1 base and J by 4 bases, and 13 bases separated the two germline ends. The germline CDR1 and CDR2 sequences are SGHDN and FVKESK. These data belong to a study of cytomegalovirus exposure and HLA in healthy donors. Broader study findings: Some TCR beta chains (over 150 of them) were listed as cytomegalovirus-associated.

This chain links TRBV14 with TRBJ1-1, with a tentative D call TRBD1 (5 bases). This receptor was identified in a woman aged 18-29 years in good health and CMV-seropositive. The sequenced material came from PBMCs. CDR3 sequence reads: CASSQAGALSTEAFF. The CDR3 region has the DNA TGTGCCAGCAGCCAAGCTGGGGCTTTGAGCACTGAAGCTTTCTTT. Supplemented by reference TRBV14 and TRBJ1-1, the full variable domain reads EAGVTQFPSHSVIEKGQTVTLRCDPISGHDNLYWYRRVMGKEIKFLLHFVKESKQDESGMPNNRFLAERTGGTYSTLKVQPAELEDSGVYFCASSQAGALSTEAFFGQGTRLTVV.